The 10 T cell receptor beta chains reported below all come from one sample, sequenced in a study of PD-1 blockade in classical Hodgkin lymphoma. Sequenced by immunoSEQ multiplex PCR; TCRdb stores in-frame clones only, minus some. The sample has approximately 100,000 clones, around 89% seen once; the top ten hold about 7.1%. All the patients suffered relapse after autologous stem cell transplantation, and brentuximab vedotin exposure differed. The starting material was peripheral blood mononuclear cells (PBMCs), obtained before the second cycle of nivolumab. These TCRs come from a human donor with classical Hodgkin lymphoma.

The DNA of the CDR3 is TGTGCCAGCAGCCTGGGACTGACAAGCAATCAGCCCCAGCATTTT. It encodes CASSLGLTSNQPQHF. The V call is TRBV5-6, the J call TRBJ1-5; maybe TRBD1 (5 bases). The length of the CDR3 is 15 residues. Trimming took off 4 bases at V and 1 base at J, with 12 bases between the two ends. Germline CDR1 is SGHDT and CDR2 is YYEEEE.

The gene calls are TRBV11-2 and TRBJ1-1; no firm D call. Deletions cut 1 base from V and 4 bases from J, with 10 bases between. The CDR3 extends over 14 amino acids. CDR1 and CDR2 from the germline V gene are SGHAT and FQNNGV. The CDR3 is CASSLGTPSTEAFF. Written as DNA, the CDR3 is TGTGCCAGCAGCTTAGGTACACCTTCCACTGAAGCTTTCTTT.

DNA for the CDR3: TGTGCCAGCAGCTTAGTTCCACAGGGGATTGTTCTTACTTTCTTT. Residues: CASSLVPQGIVLTFF. This chain uses TRBV7-2 with TRBJ1-1; 7 bases fit TRBD1. The CDR3 is 15 amino acids. Germline CDR1 reads SGHTA; CDR2 reads FQGNSA. V dropped 1 base and J dropped 12; count of bases not matched to a gene: 14.

J is TRBJ2-7 and V is TRBV5-6; D might be TRBD2 (5 bases). V lost 1 base and J 4 bases, leaving 21 bases between the germline ends. This CDR3 region has 17 residues. The germline CDR1 and CDR2 sequences are SGHDT and YYEEEE. The CDR3 DNA reads as TGTGCCAGCAGCTTGTACACCTCGGGGATAGAAGTTTACGAGCAGTACTTC. Its protein is CASSLYTSGIEVYEQYF.

This chain connects TRBV27 to TRBJ1-2; D perhaps matches TRBD1 (5 bases). CDR1 is MNHEY, CDR2 SMNVEV, per germline (reference sequence). Trimming removed 3 bases from V and 3 bases from J, with 8 bases in between. CDR3 length: 13 residues. The DNA of the CDR3 is TGTGCCAGCAGTTTGGGCAGGGACTATGGCTACACCTTC. Residues: CASSLGRDYGYTF.

The chain has TRBV5-6 and TRBJ1-5; TRBD1 might be the D (6 bases). Germline V gene data show CDR1 as SGHDT and CDR2 as YYEEEE. The CDR3 is 13 amino acids. V gave up 2 bases and J gave up 6 bases, with 9 bases separating them. The CDR3 is CASSLPGVQPQHF. The CDR3 DNA is TGTGCCAGCAGCTTACCAGGGGTTCAGCCCCAGCATTTT. The whole variable domain, remainder taken from reference TRBV5-6 and TRBJ1-5, is DAGVTQSPTHLIKTRGQQVTLRCSPKSGHDTVSWYQQALGQGPQFIFQYYEEEERQRGNFPDRFSGHQFPNYSSELNVNALLLGDSALYLCASSLPGVQPQHFGDGTRLSIL.

This clone was found once. This CDR3 is CASSPSVAGGEQFF. The CDR3 DNA sequence: TGTGCCAGCAGCCCCTCAGTAGCGGGGGGCGAGCAGTTCTTC. The genes are TRBV7-7 and TRBJ2-1; 10 positions agree with TRBD2. Germline V gene sequence: CDR1 SSHAT, CDR2 FNYEAQ (reference sequence). The CDR3 has 14 amino acids. V gave up 5 bases and J gave up 10 bases; unmatched junction bases: 8. Drawing the rest from reference TRBV7-7 and TRBJ2-1, the complete variable domain is GAGVSQSPRYKVTKRGQDVTLRCDPISSHATLYWYQQALGQGPEFLTYFNYEAQPDKSGLPSDRFSAERPEGSISTLTIQRTEQRDSAMYRCASSPSVAGGEQFFGPGTRLTVL.

This clone has just a few counts. The rearrangement joins TRBV2 to TRBJ2-7; D is unresolved. Germline assignment: CDR1 SNHLY and CDR2 FYNNEI. With 8 bases removed from V and 6 bases from J, the gap between germline ends came to 17 bases. This CDR3 contains 13 residues. The CDR3 DNA reads TGTGCCAGCTCGCTCACTACCGTCGGCGAGCAGTACTTC. Translation: CASSLTTVGEQYF.

The chain employs TRBV11-3 and TRBJ2-3; tentatively, D is TRBD1 or TRBD2 (6 bases each). The CDR3 is made up of 16 amino acids. Between the trimmed V and J ends, which lost 5 bases and 3 bases, there was a span of 18 bases. The germline V gene encodes CDR1 SGHNT and CDR2 YENEEA. The CDR3 region has the DNA TGTGCCAGCAGCAAAGTAAGGGGGGTTGGTACAGATACGCAGTATTTT. It is translated as CASSKVRGVGTDTQYF.

The J gene is TRBJ1-2, the V gene TRBV7-9; 11 bases map to TRBD1. The germline V gene has CDR1 SEHNR and CDR2 FQNEAQ (reference sequence). The CDR3 totals 16 residues. After removal of 1 base from V and 2 bases from J, the junction contained 3 bases not matched to a gene. The CDR3 sequence is CASSLGTGGDNYGYTF. In DNA, the CDR3 is TGTGCCAGCAGCTTAGGGACAGGGGGCGACAACTATGGCTACACCTTC.